This is a list of T cell receptor beta chains from one sample in a study of T-cell reconstitution after alpha-beta-depleted transplantation in children. In TCRdb, the PCR reads were re-called with MiXCR into one record per CDR3 protein. The sample yields over 200,000 distinct CDR3 sequences, around a sixth seen once. The material sequenced was PBMCs, mostly from graft donor cells, taken 360 days after TCRalphabeta/CD19-depleted stem cell transplant. The receptors were gathered from a male patient aged 2 to 10 who had a stem cell transplant for acute lymphoblastic leukemia, so the T cells may come from the graft donor. CDR3s include the opening cysteine and the closing phenylalanine or tryptophan. The D gene is left open where the match is weak. A row's size may be missing; if present it is once, few, many or a size class.

clone_size: NA
j_call: TRBJ2-1
d_call: NA
v_call: TRBV21-1
cdr3_nt: TGTGCCAGCAGCAAAGACCTGACTGGGCGGAAAAGCTCCTACAATGAGCAGTTCTTC
cdr3_aa: CASSKDLTGRKSSYNEQFF

clone_size: NA
j_call: TRBJ2-7
d_call: NA
v_call: TRBV29-1
cdr3_nt: TGCAGCGTTGAATCTAGGAGCGGCGGTTGGGGCGAGCAGTACTTC
cdr3_aa: CSVESRSGGWGEQYF

clone_size: NA
j_call: TRBJ1-5
d_call: TRBD1
v_call: TRBV29-1
cdr3_nt: TGCAGCGTTTTGGGGACAGGGAATCAGCCCCAGCATTTT
cdr3_aa: CSVLGTGNQPQHF

clone_size: few
j_call: TRBJ1-2
d_call: NA
v_call: TRBV5-1
cdr3_nt: TGCGCCAGCAGGGGGGACTCGGAGGGCTACACCTTC
cdr3_aa: CASRGDSEGYTF

clone_size: NA
j_call: TRBJ2-1
d_call: TRBD2
v_call: TRBV5-1
cdr3_nt: TGCGCCAGCAGCTTGAGAAGCGGGGGTGATCACAATGAGCAGTTCTTC
cdr3_aa: CASSLRSGGDHNEQFF

clone_size: few
j_call: TRBJ2-1
d_call: NA
v_call: TRBV20-1
cdr3_nt: TGCAGTGCTAGAGAGCCCAACTCGGTAGTAGGCAATGAGCAGTTCTTC
cdr3_aa: CSAREPNSVVGNEQFF

clone_size: many
j_call: TRBJ2-5
d_call: TRBD2
v_call: TRBV7-2
cdr3_nt: TGTGCCAGCACCAAAGGGTCCCTAGCGGGGGGTACGCAAGAGACCCAGTACTTC
cdr3_aa: CASTKGSLAGGTQETQYF

clone_size: NA
j_call: TRBJ2-1
d_call: NA
v_call: TRBV5-1
cdr3_nt: TGCGCCAGCAGCTTGGAGGATGAGCAGTTCTTC
cdr3_aa: CASSLEDEQFF

clone_size: many
j_call: TRBJ1-1
d_call: NA
v_call: TRBV12-3/TRBV12-4
cdr3_nt: TGTGCCAGCAGTTTACGCCCAAACACTGAAGCTTTCTTT
cdr3_aa: CASSLRPNTEAFF

clone_size: many
j_call: TRBJ2-5
d_call: NA
v_call: TRBV25-1
cdr3_nt: TGTGCCAGCAGTGAAGCTACGGCAACAGAGACCCAGTACTTC
cdr3_aa: CASSEATATETQYF